Only a few counts were recorded for the clone carrying this T cell receptor (beta chain). Its specificity is not known. The data were taken from a study of T cell repertoires in cytomegalovirus infection. General observations from the study: There were HLA-C-restricted CMV-specific TCR beta clonotypes dominating the ex vivo response.

Germline assignment: CDR1 MNHEY and CDR2 SVGAGI. V trimming: 5 bases; J trimming: 5 bases; junction bases outside the gene matches: 4. This CDR3 is 13 amino acids long. TCRdb passed the reads through MiXCR, listing each CDR3 protein once. The sample records about 130,000 distinct CDR3 sequences, roughly 8.2% being singletons. Material for sequencing was PBMCs. The gene calls are TRBV6-5 and TRBJ2-5; 8 bases fit TRBD2. This sequence was found in a human donor in good health (CMV status not recorded). Some clones in this sample may be carry-over from other donors' samples. The CDR3, as DNA: TGTGCCAGCAGTCAGGGACTAGTGGAGACCCAGTACTTC. The encoded protein is CASSQGLVETQYF.